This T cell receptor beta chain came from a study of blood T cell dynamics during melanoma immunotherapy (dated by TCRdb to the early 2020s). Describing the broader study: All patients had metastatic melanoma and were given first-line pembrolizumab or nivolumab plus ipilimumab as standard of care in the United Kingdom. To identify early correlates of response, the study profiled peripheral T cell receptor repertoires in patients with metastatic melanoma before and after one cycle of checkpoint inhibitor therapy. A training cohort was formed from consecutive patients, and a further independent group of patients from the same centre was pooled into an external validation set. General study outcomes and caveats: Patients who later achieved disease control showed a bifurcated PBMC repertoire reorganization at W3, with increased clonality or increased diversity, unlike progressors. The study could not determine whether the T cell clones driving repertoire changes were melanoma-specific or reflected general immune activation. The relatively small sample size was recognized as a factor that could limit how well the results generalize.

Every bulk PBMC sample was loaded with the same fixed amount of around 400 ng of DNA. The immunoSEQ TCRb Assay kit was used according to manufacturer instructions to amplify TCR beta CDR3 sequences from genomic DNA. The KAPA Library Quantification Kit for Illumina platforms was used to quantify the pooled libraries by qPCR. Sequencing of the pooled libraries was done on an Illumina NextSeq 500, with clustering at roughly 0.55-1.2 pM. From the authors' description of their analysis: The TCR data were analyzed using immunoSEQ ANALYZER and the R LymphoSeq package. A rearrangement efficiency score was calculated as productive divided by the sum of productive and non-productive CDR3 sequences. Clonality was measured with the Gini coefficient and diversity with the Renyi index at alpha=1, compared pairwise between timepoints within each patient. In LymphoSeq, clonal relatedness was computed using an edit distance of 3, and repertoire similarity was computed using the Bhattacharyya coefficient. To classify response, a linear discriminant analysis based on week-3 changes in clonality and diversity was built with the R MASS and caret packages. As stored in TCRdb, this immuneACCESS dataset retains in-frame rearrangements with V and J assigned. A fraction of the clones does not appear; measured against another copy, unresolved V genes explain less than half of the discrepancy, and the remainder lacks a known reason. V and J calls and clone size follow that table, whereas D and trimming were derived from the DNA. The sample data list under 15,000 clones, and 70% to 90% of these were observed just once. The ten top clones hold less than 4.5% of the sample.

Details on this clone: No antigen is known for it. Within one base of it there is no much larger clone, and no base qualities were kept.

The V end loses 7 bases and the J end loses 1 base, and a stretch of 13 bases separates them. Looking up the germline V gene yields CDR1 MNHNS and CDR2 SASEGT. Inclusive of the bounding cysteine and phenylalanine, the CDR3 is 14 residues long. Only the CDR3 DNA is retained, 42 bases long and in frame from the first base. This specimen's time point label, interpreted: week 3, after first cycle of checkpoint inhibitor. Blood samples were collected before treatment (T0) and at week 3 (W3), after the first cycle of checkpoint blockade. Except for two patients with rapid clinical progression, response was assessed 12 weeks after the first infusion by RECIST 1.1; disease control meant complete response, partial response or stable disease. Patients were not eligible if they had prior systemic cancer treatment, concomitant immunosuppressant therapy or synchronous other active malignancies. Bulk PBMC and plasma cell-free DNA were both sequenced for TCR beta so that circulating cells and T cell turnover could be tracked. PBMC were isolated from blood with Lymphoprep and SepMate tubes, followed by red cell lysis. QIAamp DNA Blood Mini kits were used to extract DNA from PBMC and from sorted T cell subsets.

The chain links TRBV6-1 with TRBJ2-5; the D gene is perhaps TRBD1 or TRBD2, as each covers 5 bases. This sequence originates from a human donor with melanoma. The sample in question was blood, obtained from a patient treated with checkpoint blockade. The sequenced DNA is TGTGCCAGCACCCCTAGAGGGGCCCAAGAGACCCAGTACTTC. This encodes CASTPRGAQETQYF.